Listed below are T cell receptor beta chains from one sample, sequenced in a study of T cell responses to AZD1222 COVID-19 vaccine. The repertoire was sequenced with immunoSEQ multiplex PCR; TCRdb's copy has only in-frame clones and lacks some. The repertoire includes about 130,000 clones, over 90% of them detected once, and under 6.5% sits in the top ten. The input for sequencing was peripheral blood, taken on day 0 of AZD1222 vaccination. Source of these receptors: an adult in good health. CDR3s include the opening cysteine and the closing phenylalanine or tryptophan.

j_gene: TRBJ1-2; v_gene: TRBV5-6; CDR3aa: CASSLDGGKYYGYTF
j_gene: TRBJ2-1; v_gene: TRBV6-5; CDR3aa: CASSYRKNSYNEQFF
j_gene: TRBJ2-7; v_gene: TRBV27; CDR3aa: CASSPRELGEQYF
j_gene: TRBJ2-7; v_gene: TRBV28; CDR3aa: CASRGGTVLIYEQYF
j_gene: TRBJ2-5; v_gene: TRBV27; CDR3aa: CASRLTGQGVRETQYF
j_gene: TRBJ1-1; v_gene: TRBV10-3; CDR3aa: CAIVGGPNTEAFF
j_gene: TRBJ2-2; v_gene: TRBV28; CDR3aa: CACYSSGHPTGELFF
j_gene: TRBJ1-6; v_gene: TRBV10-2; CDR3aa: CASSSQYGGLGNSPLHF
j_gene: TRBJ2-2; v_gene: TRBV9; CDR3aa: CASGRGFVDTGELFF
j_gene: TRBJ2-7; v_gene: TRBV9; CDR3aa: CASSGGGQPYEQYF
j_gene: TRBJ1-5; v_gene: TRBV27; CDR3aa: CASSLRVGTGGGQPQHF
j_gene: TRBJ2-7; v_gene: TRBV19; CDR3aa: CASSIGGREQYF
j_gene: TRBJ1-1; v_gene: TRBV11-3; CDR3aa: CASSLDRQNTEAFF
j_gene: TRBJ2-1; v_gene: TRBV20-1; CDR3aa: CSASPQVPYNEQFF
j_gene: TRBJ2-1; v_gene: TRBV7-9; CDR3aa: CASSLDLGWSYNEQFF
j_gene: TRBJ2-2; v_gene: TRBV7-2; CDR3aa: CASSDPQGSNTGELFF
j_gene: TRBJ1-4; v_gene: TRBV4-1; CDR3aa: CASSQARTVNEKLFF
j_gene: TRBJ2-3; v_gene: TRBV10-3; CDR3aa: CAIRSGREADTQYF
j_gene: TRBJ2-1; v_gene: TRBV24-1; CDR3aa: CATSDLPAESSYNEQFF
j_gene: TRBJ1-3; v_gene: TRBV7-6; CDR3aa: CASSSIHRRNSGNTIYF
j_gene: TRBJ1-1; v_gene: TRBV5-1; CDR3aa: CASRLGGVDTEAFF
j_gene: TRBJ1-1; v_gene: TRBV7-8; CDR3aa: CASSFGEEMNTEAFF
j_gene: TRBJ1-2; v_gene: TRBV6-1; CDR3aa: CASSDAQGYGYTF
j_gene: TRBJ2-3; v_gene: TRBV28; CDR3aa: CASSFGAGSTDTQYF
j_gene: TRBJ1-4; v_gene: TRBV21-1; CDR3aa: CASSKCWEKLFF
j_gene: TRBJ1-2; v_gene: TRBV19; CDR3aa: CASSIGGNYGYTF
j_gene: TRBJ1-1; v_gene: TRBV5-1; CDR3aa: CASSLSGFSLGNTEAFF
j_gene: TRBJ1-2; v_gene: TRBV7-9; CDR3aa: CASSLDGSGGSYGYTF
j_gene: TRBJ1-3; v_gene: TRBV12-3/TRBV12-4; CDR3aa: CASSLYAGNTIYF
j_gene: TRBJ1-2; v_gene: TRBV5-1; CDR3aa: CASNLGPPNYGYTF
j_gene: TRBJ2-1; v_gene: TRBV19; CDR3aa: CASSIVAGEWNEQFF
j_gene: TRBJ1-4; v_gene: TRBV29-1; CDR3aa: CSVGETGREKLFF
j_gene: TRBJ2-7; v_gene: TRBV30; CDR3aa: CAWRENYEQYF
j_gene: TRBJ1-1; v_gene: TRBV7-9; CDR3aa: CASSLEQGRNTEAFF
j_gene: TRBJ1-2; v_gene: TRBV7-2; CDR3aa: CASSPTGRGSYGYTF
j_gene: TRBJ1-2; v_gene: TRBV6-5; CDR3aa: CASRRQGAYGYTF
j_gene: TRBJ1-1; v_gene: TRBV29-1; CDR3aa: CSANDGDTEAFF
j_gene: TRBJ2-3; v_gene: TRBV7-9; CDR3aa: CASSLGGLAGVLRTDTQYF
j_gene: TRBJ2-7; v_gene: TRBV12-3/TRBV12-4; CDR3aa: CASSLSFSYEQYF
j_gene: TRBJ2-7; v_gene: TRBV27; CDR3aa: CASSLRDNLEQYF
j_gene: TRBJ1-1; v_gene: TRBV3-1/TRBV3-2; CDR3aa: CASSQDRTGWSTEAFF
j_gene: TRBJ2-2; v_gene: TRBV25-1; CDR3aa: CASSELGGLNTGELFF
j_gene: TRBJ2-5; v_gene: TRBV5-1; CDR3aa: CASSGTLGASRETQYF
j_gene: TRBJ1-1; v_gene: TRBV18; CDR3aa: CASSPQGQLNTEAFF
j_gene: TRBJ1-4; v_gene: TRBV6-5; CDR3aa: CASSYRPQPTNEKLFF
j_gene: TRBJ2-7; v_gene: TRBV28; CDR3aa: CASSLGGLGRTTYEQYF
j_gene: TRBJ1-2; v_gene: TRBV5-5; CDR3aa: CASSQDGHNYGYTF
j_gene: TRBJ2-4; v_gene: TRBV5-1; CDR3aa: CASSSIAPGQGGIQYF
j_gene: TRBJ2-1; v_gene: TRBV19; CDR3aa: CASSIGGRYNEQFF
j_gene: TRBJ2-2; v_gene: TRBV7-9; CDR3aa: CASSLDGPYTGELFF
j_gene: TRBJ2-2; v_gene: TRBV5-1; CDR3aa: CASSLLTGVGSTGELFF
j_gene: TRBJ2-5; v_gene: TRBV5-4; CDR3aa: CASSSKTGGRLETQYF
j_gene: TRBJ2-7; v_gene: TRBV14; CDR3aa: CASSVTGTAGLQYF
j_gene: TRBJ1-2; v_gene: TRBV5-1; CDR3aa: CASSLKSSGAGYTF
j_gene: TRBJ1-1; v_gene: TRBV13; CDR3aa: CASSSRQVGVMNTEAFF